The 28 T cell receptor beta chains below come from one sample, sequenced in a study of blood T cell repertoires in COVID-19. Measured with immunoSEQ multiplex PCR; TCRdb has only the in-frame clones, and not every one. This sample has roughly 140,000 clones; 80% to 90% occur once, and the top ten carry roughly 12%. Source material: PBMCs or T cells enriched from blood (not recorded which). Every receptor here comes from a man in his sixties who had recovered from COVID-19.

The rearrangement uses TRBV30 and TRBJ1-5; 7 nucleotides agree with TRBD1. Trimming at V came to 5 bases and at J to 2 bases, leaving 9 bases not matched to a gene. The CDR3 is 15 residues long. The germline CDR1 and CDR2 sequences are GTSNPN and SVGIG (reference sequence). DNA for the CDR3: TGTGCCTGGGGGGGACAGAGTGATGGCAATCAGCCCCAGCATTTT. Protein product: CAWGGQSDGNQPQHF.

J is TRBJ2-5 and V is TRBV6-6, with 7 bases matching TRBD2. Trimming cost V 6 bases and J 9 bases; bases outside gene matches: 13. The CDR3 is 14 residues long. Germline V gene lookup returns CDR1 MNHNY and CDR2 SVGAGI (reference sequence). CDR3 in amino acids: CASSHERGGRAQYF. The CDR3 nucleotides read TGTGCCAGCAGCCATGAGCGGGGAGGTCGGGCCCAGTACTTC.

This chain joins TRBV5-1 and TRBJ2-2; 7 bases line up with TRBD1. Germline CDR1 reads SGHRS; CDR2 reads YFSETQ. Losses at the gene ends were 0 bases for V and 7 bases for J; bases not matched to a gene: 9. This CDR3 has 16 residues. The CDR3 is CASSLGQGQTSGELFF. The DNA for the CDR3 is TGCGCCAGCAGCTTGGGGCAGGGACAGACCAGCGGGGAGCTGTTTTTT.

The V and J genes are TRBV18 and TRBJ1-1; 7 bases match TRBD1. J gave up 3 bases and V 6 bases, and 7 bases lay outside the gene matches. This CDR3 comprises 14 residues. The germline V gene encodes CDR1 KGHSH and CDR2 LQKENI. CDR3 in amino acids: CASSQKTGDTEAFF. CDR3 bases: TGTGCCAGCTCGCAAAAAACAGGGGACACTGAAGCTTTCTTT.

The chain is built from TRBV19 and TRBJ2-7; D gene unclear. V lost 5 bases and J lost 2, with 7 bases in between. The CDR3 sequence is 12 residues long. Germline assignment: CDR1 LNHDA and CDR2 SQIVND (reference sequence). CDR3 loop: CASSSVAYEQYF. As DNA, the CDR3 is TGTGCCAGTAGTTCGGTCGCCTACGAGCAGTACTTC.

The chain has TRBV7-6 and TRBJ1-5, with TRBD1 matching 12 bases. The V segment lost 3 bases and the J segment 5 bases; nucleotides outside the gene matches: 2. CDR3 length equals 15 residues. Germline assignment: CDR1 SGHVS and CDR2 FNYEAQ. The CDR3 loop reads CASSFGTGGHQPQHF. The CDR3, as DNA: TGTGCCAGCAGCTTCGGGACAGGGGGCCATCAGCCCCAGCATTTT.

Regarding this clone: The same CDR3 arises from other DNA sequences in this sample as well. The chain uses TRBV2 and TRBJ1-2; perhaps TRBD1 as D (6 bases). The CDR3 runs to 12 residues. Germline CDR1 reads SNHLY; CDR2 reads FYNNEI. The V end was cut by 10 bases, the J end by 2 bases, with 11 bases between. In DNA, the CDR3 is TGTGCCACCACCGACAGGAACTATGGCTACACCTTC. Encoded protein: CATTDRNYGYTF.

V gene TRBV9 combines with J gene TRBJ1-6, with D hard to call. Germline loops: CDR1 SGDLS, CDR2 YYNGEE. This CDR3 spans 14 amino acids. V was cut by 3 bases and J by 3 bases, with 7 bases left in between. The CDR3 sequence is CASSARGYNSPLHF. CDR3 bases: TGTGCCAGCAGCGCCAGAGGCTATAATTCACCCCTCCACTTT.

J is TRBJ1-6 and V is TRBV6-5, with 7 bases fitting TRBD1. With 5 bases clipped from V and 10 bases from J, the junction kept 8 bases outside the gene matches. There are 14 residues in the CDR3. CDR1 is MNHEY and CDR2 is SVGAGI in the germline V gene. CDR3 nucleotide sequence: TGTGCCAGCAGTAGAGACAGGGTGGCCTCACCCCTCCACTTT. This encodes CASSRDRVASPLHF.

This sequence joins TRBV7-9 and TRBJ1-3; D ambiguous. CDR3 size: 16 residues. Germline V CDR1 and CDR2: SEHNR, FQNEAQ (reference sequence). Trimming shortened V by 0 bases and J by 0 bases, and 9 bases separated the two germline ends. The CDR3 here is CASSLARHPSGNTIYF. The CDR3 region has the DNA TGTGCCAGCAGCTTAGCGCGACATCCCTCTGGAAACACCATATATTTT. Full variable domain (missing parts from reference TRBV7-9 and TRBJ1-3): DTGVSQNPRHKITKRGQNVTFRCDPISEHNRLYWYRQTLGQGPEFLTYFQNEAQLEKSRLLSDRFSAERPKGSFSTLEIQRTEQGDSAMYLCASSLARHPSGNTIYFGEGSWLTVV.

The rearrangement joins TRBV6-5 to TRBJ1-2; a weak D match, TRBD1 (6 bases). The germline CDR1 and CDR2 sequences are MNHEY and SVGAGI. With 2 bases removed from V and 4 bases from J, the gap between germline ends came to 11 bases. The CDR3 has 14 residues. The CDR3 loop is CASSYGGRSYGYTF. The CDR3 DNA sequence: TGTGCCAGCAGTTACGGGGGCAGGTCCTATGGCTACACCTTC.

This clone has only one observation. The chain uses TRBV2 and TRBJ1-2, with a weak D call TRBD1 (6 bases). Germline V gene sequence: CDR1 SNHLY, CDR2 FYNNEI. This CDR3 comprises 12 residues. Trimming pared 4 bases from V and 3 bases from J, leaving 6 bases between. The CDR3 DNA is TGTGCCAGCAGTGCAGGGGACTATGGCTACACCTTC. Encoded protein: CASSAGDYGYTF.

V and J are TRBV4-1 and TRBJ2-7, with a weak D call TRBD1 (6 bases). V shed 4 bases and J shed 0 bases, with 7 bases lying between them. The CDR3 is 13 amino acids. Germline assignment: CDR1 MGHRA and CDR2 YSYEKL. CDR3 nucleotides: TGCGCCAGCAGCCGAGGGGGCTCCTACGAGCAGTACTTC. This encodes CASSRGGSYEQYF.

CDR3 DNA: TGTGCCAGCACCCATGGGACTTCACCCAACGAGCAGTACTTC. Its protein is CASTHGTSPNEQYF. V is TRBV7-9 and J is TRBJ2-7; D may be TRBD2 (6 bases). The CDR3 consists of 14 residues. Germline CDR1 SEHNR, CDR2 FQNEAQ (reference sequence). V was clipped by 7 bases and J by 5 bases, with 18 bases between them.

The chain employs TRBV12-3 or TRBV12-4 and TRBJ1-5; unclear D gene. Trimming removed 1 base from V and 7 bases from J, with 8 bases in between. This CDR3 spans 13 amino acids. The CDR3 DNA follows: TGTGCCAGCAGTTTAGGACTTACCCAGCCCCAGCATTTT. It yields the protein CASSLGLTQPQHF.

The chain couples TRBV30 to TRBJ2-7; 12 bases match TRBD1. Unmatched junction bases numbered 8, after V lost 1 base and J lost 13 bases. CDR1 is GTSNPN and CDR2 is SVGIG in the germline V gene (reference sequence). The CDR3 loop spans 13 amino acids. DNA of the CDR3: TGTGCCTGGAGTGACCCGGGACAGGGGGCGGTCTACTTC. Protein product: CAWSDPGQGAVYF.

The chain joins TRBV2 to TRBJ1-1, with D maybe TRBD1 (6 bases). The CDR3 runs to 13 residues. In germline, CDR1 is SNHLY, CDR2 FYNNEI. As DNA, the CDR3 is TGTGCGGGCACCAGGGGCGAGAACACTGAAGCTTTCTTT. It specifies CAGTRGENTEAFF.

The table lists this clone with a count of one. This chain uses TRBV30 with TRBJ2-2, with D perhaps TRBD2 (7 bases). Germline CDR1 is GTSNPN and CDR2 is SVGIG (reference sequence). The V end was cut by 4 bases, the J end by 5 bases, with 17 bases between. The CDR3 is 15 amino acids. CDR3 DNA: TGTGCCTGGATCGTAAGCAGGGGAGGGACCGGGGAGCTGTTTTTT. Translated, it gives CAWIVSRGGTGELFF.

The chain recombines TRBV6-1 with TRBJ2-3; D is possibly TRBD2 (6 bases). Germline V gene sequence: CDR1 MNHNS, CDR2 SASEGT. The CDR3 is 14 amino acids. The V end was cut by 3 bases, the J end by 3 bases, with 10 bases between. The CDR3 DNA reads TGTGCCAGCAGTGAGACTAGTGGTACAGATACGCAGTATTTT. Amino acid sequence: CASSETSGTDTQYF.

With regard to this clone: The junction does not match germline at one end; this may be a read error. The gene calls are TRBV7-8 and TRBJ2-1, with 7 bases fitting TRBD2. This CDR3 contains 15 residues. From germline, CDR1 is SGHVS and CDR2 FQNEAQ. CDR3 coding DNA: TGTGCCAGCAGCTCCCTAAAGGGAGGGGTTAATGGGCAGTTCTTC. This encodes CASSSLKGGVNGQFF.

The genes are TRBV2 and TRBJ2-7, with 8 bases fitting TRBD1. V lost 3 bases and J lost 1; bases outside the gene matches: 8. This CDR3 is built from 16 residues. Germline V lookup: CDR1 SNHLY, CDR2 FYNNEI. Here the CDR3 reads CASSDPDQGASYEQYF. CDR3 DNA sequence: TGTGCCAGCAGTGACCCGGACCAGGGGGCGTCCTACGAGCAGTACTTC.

The CDR3 here is CASSFGTGVLYEQYF. The CDR3, as DNA: TGTGCCAGCAGTTTCGGGACAGGGGTTCTCTACGAGCAGTACTTC. The V call is TRBV5-6, the J call TRBJ2-7, with 10 bases identical to TRBD1. V lost 5 bases, J lost 3 bases, and 8 bases stayed unmatched. The CDR3 is made up of 15 amino acids. The V gene's germline CDR1 is SGHDT and CDR2 YYEEEE.

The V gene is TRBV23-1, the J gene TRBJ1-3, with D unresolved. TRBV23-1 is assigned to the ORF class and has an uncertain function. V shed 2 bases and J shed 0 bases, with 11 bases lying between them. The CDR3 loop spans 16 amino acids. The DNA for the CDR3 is TGCGCCAGCAGTCAACAAAACCTTAGCTCTGGAAACACCATATATTTT. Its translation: CASSQQNLSSGNTIYF.

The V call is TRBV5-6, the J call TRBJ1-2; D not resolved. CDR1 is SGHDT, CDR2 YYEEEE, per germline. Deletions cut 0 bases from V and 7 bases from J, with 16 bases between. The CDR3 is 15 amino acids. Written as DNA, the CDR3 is TGTGCCAGCAGCTTGGCCGCACTGACCCGGAGTGGCTACACCTTC. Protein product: CASSLAALTRSGYTF.

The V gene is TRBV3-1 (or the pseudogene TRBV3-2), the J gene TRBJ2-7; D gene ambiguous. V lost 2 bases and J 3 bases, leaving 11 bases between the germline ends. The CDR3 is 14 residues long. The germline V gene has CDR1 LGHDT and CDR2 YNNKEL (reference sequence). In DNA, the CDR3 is TGTGCCAGCAGCCAAACAACTCCAGGCTACGAGCAGTACTTC. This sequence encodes CASSQTTPGYEQYF.

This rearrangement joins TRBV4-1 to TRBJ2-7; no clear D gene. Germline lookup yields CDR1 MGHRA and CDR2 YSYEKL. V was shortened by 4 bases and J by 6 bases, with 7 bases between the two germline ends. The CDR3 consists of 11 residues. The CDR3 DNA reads TGCGCCAGCAGCCGCTATGGCGAGCAGTACTTC. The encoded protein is CASSRYGEQYF.

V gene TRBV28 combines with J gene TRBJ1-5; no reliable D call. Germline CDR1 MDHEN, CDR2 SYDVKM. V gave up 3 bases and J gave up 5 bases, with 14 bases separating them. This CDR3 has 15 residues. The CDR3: CASSFDIGGHQPQHF. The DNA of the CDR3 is TGTGCCAGCAGTTTTGACATCGGCGGGCATCAGCCCCAGCATTTT.

The CDR3, as DNA: TGCAGTGCTAGTAAGGACAGATACAATGAGCAGTTCTTC. It yields the protein CSASKDRYNEQFF. This chain uses TRBV20-1 with TRBJ2-1; a possible D gene is TRBD1 (6 bases). Germline V lookup: CDR1 DFQATT, CDR2 SNEGSKA (reference sequence). The CDR3 is 13 amino acids. The germline V and J ends were trimmed by 3 bases and 4 bases, with 10 bases remaining between them.